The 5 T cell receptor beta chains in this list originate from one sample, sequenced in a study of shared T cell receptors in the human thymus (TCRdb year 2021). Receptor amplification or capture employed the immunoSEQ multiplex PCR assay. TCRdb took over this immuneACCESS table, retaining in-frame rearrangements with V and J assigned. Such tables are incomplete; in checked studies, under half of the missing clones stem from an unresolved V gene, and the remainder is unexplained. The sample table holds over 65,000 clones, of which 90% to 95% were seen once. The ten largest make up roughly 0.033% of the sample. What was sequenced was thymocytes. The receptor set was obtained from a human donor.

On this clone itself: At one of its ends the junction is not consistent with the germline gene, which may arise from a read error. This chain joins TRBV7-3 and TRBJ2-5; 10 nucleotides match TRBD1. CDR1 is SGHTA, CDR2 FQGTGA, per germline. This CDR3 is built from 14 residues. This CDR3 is CASSLTGGQGTQYF. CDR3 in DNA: TGTGCCAGCAGCTTGACAGGGGGCCAAGGGACCCAGTACTTC.

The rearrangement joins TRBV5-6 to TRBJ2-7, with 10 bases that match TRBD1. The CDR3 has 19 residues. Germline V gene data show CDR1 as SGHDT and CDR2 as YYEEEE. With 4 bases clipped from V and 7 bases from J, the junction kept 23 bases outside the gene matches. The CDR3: CASSAMGQGWAQNKNEQYF. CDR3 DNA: TGTGCCAGCAGCGCCATGGGACAGGGGTGGGCCCAAAATAAAAATGAGCAGTACTTC.

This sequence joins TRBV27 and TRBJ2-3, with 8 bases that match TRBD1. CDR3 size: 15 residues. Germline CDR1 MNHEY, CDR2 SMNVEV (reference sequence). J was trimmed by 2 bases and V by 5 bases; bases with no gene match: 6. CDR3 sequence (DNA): TGTGCCAGCAGTGACAGGGGCCGTATCACAGATACGCAGTATTTT. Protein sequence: CASSDRGRITDTQYF.

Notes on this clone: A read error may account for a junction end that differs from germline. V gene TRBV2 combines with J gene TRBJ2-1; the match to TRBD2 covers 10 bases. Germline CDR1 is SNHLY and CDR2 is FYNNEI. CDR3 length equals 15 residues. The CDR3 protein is CASREGLAVYNEQFF. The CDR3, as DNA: TGTGCCAGCAGAGAAGGACTAGCGGTTTACAATGAGCAGTTCTTC. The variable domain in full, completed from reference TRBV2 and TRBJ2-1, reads EPEVTQTPSHQVTQMGQEVILRCVPISNHLYFYWYRQILGQKVEFLVSFYNNEISEKSEIFDDQFSVERPDGSNFTLKIRSTKLEDSAMYFCASREGLAVYNEQFFGPGTRLTVL.

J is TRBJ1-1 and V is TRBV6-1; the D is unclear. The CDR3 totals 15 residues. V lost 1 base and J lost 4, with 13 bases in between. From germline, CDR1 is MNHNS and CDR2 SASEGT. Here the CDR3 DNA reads TGTGCCAGCAGTGAAGAGGGCAGATCGAGCACTGAAGCTTTCTTT. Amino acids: CASSEEGRSSTEAFF.